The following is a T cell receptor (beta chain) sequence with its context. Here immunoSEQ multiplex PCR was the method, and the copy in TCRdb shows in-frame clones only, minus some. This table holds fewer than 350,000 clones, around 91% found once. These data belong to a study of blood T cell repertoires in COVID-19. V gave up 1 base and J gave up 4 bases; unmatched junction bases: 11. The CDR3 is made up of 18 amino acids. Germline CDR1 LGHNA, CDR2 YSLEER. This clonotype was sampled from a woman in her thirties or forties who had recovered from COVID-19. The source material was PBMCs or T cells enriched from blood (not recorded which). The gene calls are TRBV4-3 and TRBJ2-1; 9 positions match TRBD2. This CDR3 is CASSQVSAGGPGYNEQFF. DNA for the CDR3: TGCGCCAGCAGCCAAGTATCCGCGGGAGGGCCGGGGTACAATGAGCAGTTCTTC.